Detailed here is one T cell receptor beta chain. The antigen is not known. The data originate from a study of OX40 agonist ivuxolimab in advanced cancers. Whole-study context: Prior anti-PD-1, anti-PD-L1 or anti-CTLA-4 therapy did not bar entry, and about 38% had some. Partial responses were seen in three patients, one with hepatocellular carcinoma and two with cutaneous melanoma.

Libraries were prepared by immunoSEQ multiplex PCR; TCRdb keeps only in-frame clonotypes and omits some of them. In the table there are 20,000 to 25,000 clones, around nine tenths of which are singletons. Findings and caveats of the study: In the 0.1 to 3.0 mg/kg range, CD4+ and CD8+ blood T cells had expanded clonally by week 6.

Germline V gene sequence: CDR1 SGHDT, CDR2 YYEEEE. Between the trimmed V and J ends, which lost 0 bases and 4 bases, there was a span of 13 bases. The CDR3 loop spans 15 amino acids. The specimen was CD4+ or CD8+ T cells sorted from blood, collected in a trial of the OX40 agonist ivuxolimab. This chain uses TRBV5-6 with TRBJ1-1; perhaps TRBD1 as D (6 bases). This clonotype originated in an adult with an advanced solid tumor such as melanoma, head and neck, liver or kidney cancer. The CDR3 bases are TGTGCCAGCAGCTTGGGGGAGGGGGAGTTCACTGAAGCTTTCTTT. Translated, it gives CASSLGEGEFTEAFF.